Below, 25 T cell receptor beta chains from the same sample are listed, as sequenced in a study of T cell responses to AZD1222 COVID-19 vaccine. TCRdb's copy holds only in-frame clones and misses some; the assay was immunoSEQ multiplex PCR. The profile shows under 45,000 clones, 70% to 90% of them singletons. This specimen consisted of peripheral blood, obtained on day 0 of AZD1222 vaccination. These receptors all stem from an adult in good health.

The gene calls are TRBV28 and TRBJ1-6; 9 nucleotides line up with TRBD1. The CDR3 totals 13 residues. V was pared by 8 bases and J by 8 bases, with 4 bases of the junction left unmatched. Germline V lookup: CDR1 MDHEN, CDR2 SYDVKM. CDR3: CASGTGWDSPLHF. The CDR3 bases are TGTGCCAGCGGGACAGGGTGGGATTCACCCCTCCACTTT.

The genes are TRBV5-5 and TRBJ2-1, with 7 bases that match TRBD1. From germline, CDR1 is SGHKS and CDR2 YYEKEE (reference sequence). The CDR3 covers 15 residues. Trimming removed 4 bases from V and 4 bases from J; junction bases left unmatched: 8. The CDR3 sequence is CASSGQGENYNEQFF. CDR3 nucleotide sequence: TGTGCCAGCAGCGGTCAGGGGGAGAATTACAATGAGCAGTTCTTC. The variable domain in full, completed from reference TRBV5-5 and TRBJ2-1, reads DAGVTQSPTHLIKTRGQQVTLRCSPISGHKSVSWYQQVLGQGPQFIFQYYEKEERGRGNFPDRFSARQFPNYSSELNVNALLLGDSALYLCASSGQGENYNEQFFGPGTRLTVL.

The rearrangement links TRBV13 to TRBJ2-5; the match to TRBD1 covers 7 bases. J was trimmed by 2 bases and V by 3 bases; bases with no gene match: 9. The CDR3 totals 16 residues. Per germline, CDR1 PRHDT and CDR2 FYEKMQ (reference sequence). CDR3 loop: CASSFPTGTEQETQYF. CDR3 bases: TGTGCCAGCAGCTTCCCTACTGGGACAGAGCAAGAGACCCAGTACTTC.

This clone occurred a few times. The chain carries TRBV7-8 and TRBJ2-7; 7 bases fit TRBD1. Germline trimming cut 1 base from V and 0 bases from J; bases unmatched to any gene: 3. The germline V gene encodes CDR1 SGHVS and CDR2 FQNEAQ. The length of the CDR3 is 15 residues. The CDR3 region is CASSLGQGPSYEQYF. In DNA, the CDR3 is TGTGCCAGCAGCTTAGGACAGGGACCCTCCTACGAGCAGTACTTC.

V and J are TRBV28 and TRBJ1-5, with D perhaps TRBD1 (5 bases). The CDR3 loop spans 12 amino acids. V lost 10 bases, J lost 6 bases, and 13 bases lay in between. Germline CDR1 reads MDHEN; CDR2 reads SYDVKM. CDR3 sequence (DNA): TGTGCCACTGGGGGTACTAGTCAGCCCCAGCATTTT. It yields the protein CATGGTSQPQHF. Full variable domain (outside the CDR3, taken from reference TRBV28 and TRBJ1-5): DVKVTQSSRYLVKRTGEKVFLECVQDMDHENMFWYRQDPGLGLRLIYFSYDVKMKEKGDIPEGYSVSREKKERFSLILESASTNQTSMYLCATGGTSQPQHFGDGTRLSIL.

The table lists this clone with a count of one. V usage is TRBV27 and J usage is TRBJ2-7, with TRBD1 matching over 10 bases. CDR3 length: 17 amino acids. The germline CDR1 and CDR2 sequences are MNHEY and SMNVEV (reference sequence). V gave up 5 bases and J gave up 4 bases; unmatched junction bases: 14. The CDR3 bases are TGTGCCAGCAGTCGGCCGGGACAGGGGTCTCCTCTGTACGAGCAGTACTTC. Amino acid sequence: CASSRPGQGSPLYEQYF.

The chain employs TRBV10-3 and TRBJ2-7; 10 bases align to TRBD2. The CDR3 length is 16 residues. Germline CDR1 is ENHRY and CDR2 is SYGVKD. Trimming took 6 bases from V and 2 from J; bases not matched to a gene: 10. The CDR3 sequence is CAIRRQGTSAAYEQYF. CDR3 bases: TGTGCCATCAGACGACAGGGGACTAGCGCTGCCTACGAGCAGTACTTC.

This rearrangement joins TRBV18 to TRBJ2-7, with TRBD1 identical over 8 bases. Per germline, CDR1 KGHSH and CDR2 LQKENI. This CDR3 has 13 amino acids. The junction had 7 bases not matched to a gene; V was cut back by 6 bases and J by 6 bases. As DNA, the CDR3 is TGTGCCAGCTCCCACGGACAGGGAGGCGAGCAGTACTTC. This codes for CASSHGQGGEQYF.

This clone was counted a single time. The V gene is TRBV28, the J gene TRBJ2-1; D perhaps matches TRBD2 (6 bases). The CDR3 covers 15 residues. Trimming stripped 6 bases from V and 8 bases from J, with 20 bases between. In germline, CDR1 is MDHEN, CDR2 SYDVKM. DNA of the CDR3: TGTGCCAGCAGCTCTGCGGGGATCGGGTTTGATGAGCAGTTCTTC. It encodes CASSSAGIGFDEQFF.

This rearrangement joins TRBV18 to TRBJ1-1; D is ambiguous. The CDR3 is 15 residues long. CDR1 is KGHSH and CDR2 is LQKENI in the germline V gene. V was clipped by 6 bases and J by 4 bases, with 18 bases between them. The CDR3 sequence: CASSPIPGSGTEAFF. CDR3 in DNA: TGTGCCAGCTCCCCTATTCCGGGATCGGGCACTGAAGCTTTCTTT. The whole variable domain, filled in from reference TRBV18 and TRBJ1-1, reads NAGVMQNPRHLVRRRGQEARLRCSPMKGHSHVYWYRQLPEEGLKFMVYLQKENIIDESGMPKERFSAEFPKEGPSILRIQQVVRGDSAAYFCASSPIPGSGTEAFFGQGTRLTVV.

The J gene is TRBJ2-1, the V gene TRBV4-1; 9 bases align to TRBD1. The CDR3 length is 15 residues. V was pared by 1 base and J by 7 bases, with 5 bases of the junction left unmatched. The V gene's germline CDR1 is MGHRA and CDR2 YSYEKL. CDR3: CASSQVGQGSNEQFF. The CDR3 coding sequence is TGCGCCAGCAGCCAAGTGGGACAGGGATCAAATGAGCAGTTCTTC.

The chain recombines TRBV7-9 with TRBJ1-2; 8 nucleotides agree with TRBD1. Unmatched junction bases numbered 8, after V lost 1 base and J lost 1 base. Germline CDR1 is SEHNR and CDR2 is FQNEAQ (reference sequence). CDR3 size: 17 residues. CDR3 nucleotides: TGTGCCAGCAGCTTAGTACGCGTGGACAGGGATAACTATGGCTACACCTTC. Amino acids: CASSLVRVDRDNYGYTF.

This chain joins TRBV7-9 and TRBJ2-7; 7 positions match TRBD1. The germline V gene encodes CDR1 SEHNR and CDR2 FQNEAQ (reference sequence). This CDR3 region has 16 residues. V trimming: 3 bases; J trimming: 2 bases; junction bases outside the gene matches: 10. This chain's CDR3 is CASSFGADRPTYEQYF. The DNA for the CDR3 is TGTGCCAGCAGCTTTGGGGCGGACAGGCCGACCTACGAGCAGTACTTC.

The V gene is TRBV5-6, the J gene TRBJ1-4; perhaps TRBD1 as D (5 bases). The germline CDR1 and CDR2 sequences are SGHDT and YYEEEE. CDR3 length equals 14 residues. The V and J ends lost 3 bases and 4 bases respectively, with 10 bases between them. CDR3 loop: CASSSTASNEKLFF. The CDR3 bases are TGTGCCAGCAGCTCGACAGCTAGTAATGAAAAACTGTTTTTT.

The chain employs TRBV28 and TRBJ1-6; 7 bases are a match to TRBD1. This CDR3 region has 18 residues. J lost 6 bases, V lost 5 bases, and 16 bases had no gene match. Germline V CDR1 and CDR2: MDHEN, SYDVKM. CDR3: CASSMDPGQTLPNSPLHF. CDR3 coding DNA: TGTGCCAGCAGTATGGACCCGGGACAGACTTTACCTAATTCACCCCTCCACTTT.

The J gene is TRBJ1-6, the V gene TRBV5-4; D remains unclear. The CDR3 length is 15 residues. From germline, CDR1 is SGHNT and CDR2 YYREEE (reference sequence). Trimming cost V 0 bases and J 11 bases, with 15 bases left between them. CDR3 DNA sequence: TGTGCCAGCAGCTTGGGCCACAGAGTCCCTGCACCCCTCCACTTT. Translating it yields CASSLGHRVPAPLHF.

This chain connects TRBV9 to TRBJ2-1; 8 nucleotides align to TRBD2. This CDR3 is 14 amino acids long. V was clipped by 0 bases and J by 4 bases; unmatched bases: 0. Germline loops: CDR1 SGDLS, CDR2 YYNGEE. The CDR3 nucleotides read TGTGCCAGCAGCGTAGTAGCGGGATACAATGAGCAGTTCTTC. Its protein is CASSVVAGYNEQFF. The full variable domain, in which reference TRBV9 and TRBJ2-1 provide the parts outside the CDR3, is DSGVTQTPKHLITATGQRVTLRCSPRSGDLSVYWYQQSLDQGLQFLIQYYNGEERAKGNILERFSAQQFPDLHSELNLSSLELGDSALYFCASSVVAGYNEQFFGPGTRLTVL.

This chain connects TRBV7-2 to TRBJ2-2, with 10 positions matching TRBD2. V was pared by 3 bases and J by 1 base, with 2 bases of the junction left unmatched. CDR1 and CDR2 from the germline V gene are SGHTA and FQGNSA. This CDR3 spans 16 amino acids. Here the CDR3 reads CASSFSGRKNTGELFF. CDR3 sequence (DNA): TGTGCCAGCAGCTTTAGCGGGAGGAAGAACACCGGGGAGCTGTTTTTT.

The rearrangement joins TRBV9 to TRBJ2-5; TRBD1 agrees at 9 bases. Germline loops: CDR1 SGDLS, CDR2 YYNGEE. The CDR3 contains 13 residues. The V gene end was trimmed by 7 bases and the J gene end by 3 bases; junction bases not matched to a gene: 4. CDR3 sequence: CASYWTGEETQYF. CDR3 nucleotides: TGTGCCAGCTACTGGACAGGGGAAGAGACCCAGTACTTC.

This chain links TRBV11-1 with TRBJ2-3; unclear D gene. This CDR3 contains 12 residues. CDR1 is SGHAT and CDR2 is FQDESV in the germline V gene (reference sequence). Deletions cut 1 base from V and 5 bases from J, with 4 bases between. The chain's CDR3 is CASSLGLDTQYF. For the CDR3, the DNA is TGTGCCAGCAGCTTAGGACTAGATACGCAGTATTTT.

The gene calls are TRBV7-2 and TRBJ2-7; 8 nucleotides align to TRBD2. V dropped 7 bases and J dropped 0; count of bases not matched to a gene: 8. The CDR3 contains 15 residues. Looked up from germline, CDR1 is SGHTA and CDR2 is FQGNSA. CDR3: CASTLVAGSSYEQYF. The CDR3 coding sequence is TGTGCCAGCACCCTTGTAGCGGGGTCCTCCTACGAGCAGTACTTC.

This sequence joins TRBV7-9 and TRBJ2-6; 8 bases agree with TRBD1. The CDR3 extends over 16 amino acids. The V segment lost 6 bases and the J segment 0 bases; nucleotides outside the gene matches: 4. Germline lookup yields CDR1 SEHNR and CDR2 FQNEAQ (reference sequence). CDR3 DNA sequence: TGTGCCAGCAGAGGACAGGGATTCTCTGGGGCCAACGTCCTGACTTTC. Translation gives CASRGQGFSGANVLTF.

This chain joins TRBV5-6 and TRBJ2-7; D may be TRBD1 or TRBD2 (5 bases each). V dropped 3 bases and J dropped 4 bases, with 8 bases sitting between them. This CDR3 is built from 12 residues. Germline V gene data show CDR1 as SGHDT and CDR2 as YYEEEE. CDR3 sequence reads: CASSSGAYEQYF. The DNA for the CDR3 is TGTGCCAGCAGCTCCGGGGCTTACGAGCAGTACTTC.

The chain employs TRBV10-3 and TRBJ2-7; D possibly corresponds to TRBD2 (6 bases). With 6 bases removed from V and 2 bases from J, the gap between germline ends came to 17 bases. This CDR3 has 15 amino acids. The germline gives CDR1 ENHRY, CDR2 SYGVKD. The CDR3 loop is CAISGGLGGPYEQYF. The CDR3 DNA reads as TGTGCCATCAGCGGGGGACTGGGAGGACCCTACGAGCAGTACTTC.

Written as DNA, the CDR3 is TGTGCCAGCAGCTTAGTCCCCAGCACCTACGAGCAGTACTTC. This codes for CASSLVPSTYEQYF. This chain connects TRBV7-2 to TRBJ2-7; D gene uncertain. The germline V and J ends were trimmed by 1 base and 2 bases, with 9 bases remaining between them. The length of the CDR3 is 14 residues. The germline CDR1 and CDR2 sequences are SGHTA and FQGNSA.